This T cell receptor beta chain was sequenced for a study of cytomegalovirus exposure and HLA in healthy donors. The PCR used 60 Vbeta and 13 Jbeta primers. Sequenced by immunoSEQ multiplex PCR; TCRdb stores in-frame clones only, minus some. This table has roughly 120,000 clones, 60% to 85% appearing once. There are 15 residues in the CDR3. V was clipped by 2 bases and J by 5 bases; unmatched bases: 5. The sample comprised PBMCs. This TCR was recovered from a woman in her 40s in good health and CMV-seropositive. The J gene is TRBJ2-1, the V gene TRBV23-1; 8 bases agree with TRBD1. TRBV23-1 is an open reading frame whose function is uncertain. The CDR3 here is CASSQRTGSDNEQFF. DNA of the CDR3: TGCGCCAGCAGTCAAAGGACAGGGTCGGACAATGAGCAGTTCTTC.